The 9 T cell receptor beta chains listed next were all sequenced from one sample in a study of Graves' ophthalmopathy and Graves' hyperthyroidism. TCR beta CDR3 amplification used RNA transcripts. Second-round multiplex PCR followed a first-round RT-PCR using HTBI primers. TCRdb used MiXCR to reprocess the multiplex PCR reads, holding one entry per CDR3 protein. The top ten clones hold about 7% of a sample with about 380,000 distinct CDR3 sequences, 15% to 17% of them seen once. The sequenced sample was peripheral blood. These TCRs come from a woman under 30 with stable Graves' hyperthyroidism.

This clonotype showed up many times. The chain links TRBV29-1 to TRBJ1-2; D may be TRBD1 (6 bases). The CDR3 loop spans 13 amino acids. From germline, CDR1 is SQVTM and CDR2 ANQGSEA. With 5 bases removed from V and 5 bases from J, the gap between germline ends came to 15 bases. CDR3 nucleotides: TGCAGCGTTAACCCGACAGGCGCATATGGCTACACCTTC. Its protein product is CSVNPTGAYGYTF.

This clonotype was seen ten or more times. The chain carries TRBV15 and TRBJ1-5; a possible D gene is TRBD1 (6 bases). This CDR3 has 15 residues. Germline V lookup: CDR1 LNHNV, CDR2 YYDKDF (reference sequence). Trimming removed 3 bases from V and 0 bases from J, with 9 bases in between. For the CDR3, the DNA is TGTGCCACCAGCAGGCAGGGGTATAGCAATCAGCCCCAGCATTTT. It is translated as CATSRQGYSNQPQHF.

This clonotype was recorded at least ten times. CDR3 amino acids: CATGSSNQPQHF. The CDR3 region has the DNA TGTGCCACAGGTAGTAGCAATCAGCCCCAGCATTTT. The chain carries TRBV6-5 and TRBJ1-5; D is unclear. The CDR3 contains 12 residues. From germline, CDR1 is MNHEY and CDR2 SVGAGI. V lost 10 bases, J lost 0 bases, and 7 bases lay in between.

This clonotype was seen many times. V is TRBV6-5 and J is TRBJ2-2, with TRBD1 matching over 8 bases. The germline CDR1 and CDR2 sequences are MNHEY and SVGAGI. This CDR3 has 16 residues. With V trimmed by 5 bases and J by 4 bases, 9 bases remained unmatched. CDR3 sequence reads: CASSTTDRAGTGELFF. In nucleotides, the CDR3 is TGTGCCAGCAGTACTACGGACAGGGCGGGCACCGGGGAGCTGTTTTTT.

This clonotype has at least ten counts. A junction end diverges from the germline sequence, so it may reflect a read error. This sequence joins TRBV12-3 or TRBV12-4 and TRBJ2-7; no definite D call. This CDR3 comprises 15 residues. Written as DNA, the CDR3 is TGTGCCAGCAGTTTATGGAGATCGGCCTCCTCCGAGCAGTACTTC. Residues: CASSLWRSASSEQYF.

This clonotype was observed a handful of times. The V call is TRBV27, the J call TRBJ1-5; possibly TRBD1 for D (5 bases). V shed 4 bases and J shed 4 bases, with 11 bases lying between them. Germline values: CDR1 MNHEY, CDR2 SMNVEV (reference sequence). There are 14 residues in the CDR3. The CDR3 loop reads CASSSAGWNQPQHF. The CDR3 DNA is TGTGCCAGCAGTTCAGCAGGGTGGAATCAGCCCCAGCATTTT.

This clonotype showed up many times. The chain uses TRBV4-2 and TRBJ1-2; D gene ambiguous. The germline gives CDR1 LGHNA, CDR2 YNFKEQ. Deletions cut 0 bases from V and 4 bases from J, with 6 bases between. The CDR3 is made up of 13 amino acids. The CDR3: CASSQDGSYGYTF. The CDR3, as DNA: TGTGCCAGCAGCCAAGACGGCAGCTATGGCTACACCTTC.

This clonotype was seen at least ten times. The CDR3 DNA reads TGTGCCAGCAGAAAGTCAGGACTCTCTGGGAGGCAGCCCCAGCATTTT. This sequence encodes CASRKSGLSGRQPQHF. The rearrangement uses TRBV6-1 and TRBJ1-5; D is unresolved. This CDR3 contains 16 residues. Trimming removed 6 bases at V and 7 bases at J, with 22 bases between. CDR1 is MNHNS and CDR2 is SASEGT in the germline V gene.

The sample holds many counts of this clonotype. The CDR3 DNA reads TGTGCCAGCAGCTTAGATAGTCAGACCCAGTACTTC. It specifies CASSLDSQTQYF. The chain is built from TRBV7-2 and TRBJ2-5; D is undetermined. Germline CDR1 is SGHTA and CDR2 is FQGNSA. Deletions cut 1 base from V and 6 bases from J, with 6 bases between. CDR3 size: 12 residues. Using reference TRBV7-2 and TRBJ2-5 for the parts outside the CDR3, the full variable domain is GAGVSQSPSNKVTEKGKDVELRCDPISGHTALYWYRQSLGQGLEFLIYFQGNSAPDKSGLPSDRFSAERTGGSVSTLTIQRTQQEDSAVYLCASSLDSQTQYFGPGTRLLVL.